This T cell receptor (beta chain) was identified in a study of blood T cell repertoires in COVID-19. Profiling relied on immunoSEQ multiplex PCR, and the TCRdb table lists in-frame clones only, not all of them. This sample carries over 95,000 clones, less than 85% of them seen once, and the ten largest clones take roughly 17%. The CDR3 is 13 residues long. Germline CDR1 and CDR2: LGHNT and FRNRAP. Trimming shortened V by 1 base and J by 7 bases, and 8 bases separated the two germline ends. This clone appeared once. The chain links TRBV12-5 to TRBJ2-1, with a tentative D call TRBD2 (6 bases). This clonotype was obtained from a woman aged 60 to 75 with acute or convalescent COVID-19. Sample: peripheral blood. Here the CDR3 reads CASGLAGRNEQFF. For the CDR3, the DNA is TGTGCTAGTGGTTTGGCGGGGAGGAATGAGCAGTTCTTC.